The present TCR beta chain was sequenced within a study of OX40 agonist ivuxolimab in advanced cancers. Study at large: Enrolled patients in dose escalation had cancers that were hepatocellular carcinoma, melanoma, renal cell or head and neck cancer. At under 85% male, the cohort had a mean age of 60 years, ranging from roughly 20 to 80.

Notes on this clone: Its antigen is undetermined.

Trimming took 8 bases from V and 2 from J, leaving 14 bases between them. The germline V gene has CDR1 MNHNS and CDR2 SASEGT. The CDR3 sequence is 14 residues long. The repertoire was sequenced with immunoSEQ multiplex PCR; TCRdb's copy has only in-frame clones and lacks some. This sample carries roughly 61,000 clones, about 90% of them seen once, and the ten largest clones take 0.35%. Study conclusions and caveats: Blood T cells, both CD4+ and CD8+, expanded clonally by week 6 at 0.1 to 3.0 mg/kg. The 0.1-3.0 mg/kg partial responders had among the lowest clonal expansion.

The source is an adult with an advanced solid tumor such as melanoma, head and neck, liver or kidney cancer. The material sequenced was CD4+ or CD8+ T cells sorted from blood, taken in a trial of the OX40 agonist ivuxolimab. This chain links TRBV6-1 with TRBJ2-3; D is undetermined. CDR3 sequence (DNA): TGTGCCAGCTGTGGGGAATATACCACAGATACGCAGTATTTT. Amino acid sequence: CASCGEYTTDTQYF.